These 14 T cell receptor beta chains share one sample of origin, sequenced in a study of T cell responses to AZD1222 COVID-19 vaccine. TCRdb's copy holds only in-frame clones and misses some; the assay was immunoSEQ multiplex PCR. The table includes around 120,000 clones, over 75% detected once. This sample comprised peripheral blood, obtained on day 0 of AZD1222 vaccination. These receptors all stem from an adult in good health.

The CDR3 DNA follows: TGCAGCGTTGGGGCCGGTTCCGGCTACACCTTC. It is translated as CSVGAGSGYTF. The rearrangement joins TRBV29-1 to TRBJ1-2; D is undetermined. Per the germline V gene, CDR1 is SQVTM and CDR2 is ANQGSEA. V shed 4 bases and J shed 8 bases, with 11 bases lying between them. The CDR3 sequence is 11 residues long.

The chain recombines TRBV5-1 with TRBJ2-7; D is unresolved. CDR3 size: 15 residues. From germline, CDR1 is SGHRS and CDR2 YFSETQ. V lost 2 bases and J lost 1, with 13 bases in between. CDR3 nucleotide sequence: TGCGCCAGCAGCTTCAGAGGCATGCTTTCCTACGAGCAGTACTTC. Translation gives CASSFRGMLSYEQYF.

This clone was recorded once. The chain has TRBV6-5 and TRBJ1-4; TRBD1 might be the D (6 bases). V lost 6 bases and J 7 bases, leaving 18 bases between the germline ends. This CDR3 is built from 15 residues. The V gene's germline CDR1 is MNHEY and CDR2 SVGAGI. CDR3 DNA: TGTGCCAGCAGGAGACAGGTCTCTCGAAGTGAAAAACTGTTTTTT. Residues: CASRRQVSRSEKLFF.

The V call is TRBV11-2, the J call TRBJ1-5, with D perhaps TRBD1 (5 bases). The length of the CDR3 is 13 residues. Trimming took off 3 bases at V and 6 bases at J, with 9 bases between the two ends. The germline V gene encodes CDR1 SGHAT and CDR2 FQNNGV. DNA for the CDR3: TGTGCCAGCAGCTTTCAGGGCGGTCAGCCCCAGCATTTT. Amino acids: CASSFQGGQPQHF.

The CDR3 reads CASSSGPRGNTEAFF. CDR3 DNA sequence: TGTGCCAGCAGCTCCGGCCCCAGGGGGAACACTGAAGCTTTCTTT. This chain uses TRBV7-3 with TRBJ1-1; maybe TRBD1 (6 bases). Deletions cut 4 bases from V and 1 base from J, with 13 bases between. Germline V gene lookup returns CDR1 SGHTA and CDR2 FQGTGA. The CDR3 loop spans 15 amino acids.

The rearrangement uses TRBV2 and TRBJ1-1, with TRBD1 identical over 7 bases. Germline V gives CDR1 SNHLY, CDR2 FYNNEI. CDR3 length: 14 amino acids. V gave up 8 bases and J gave up 5 bases; unmatched junction bases: 11. The CDR3 nucleotides are TGTGCCAGCCGATGGACAGGTCACGGGACTGAAGCTTTCTTT. Its protein is CASRWTGHGTEAFF.

The chain links TRBV10-3 to TRBJ1-4; TRBD1 is a possible D gene (5 bases). Trimming removed 6 bases at V and 10 bases at J, with 9 bases between. Germline V gene sequence: CDR1 ENHRY, CDR2 SYGVKD. The CDR3 is 11 amino acids. The CDR3 sequence: CAISPGGKLFF. The CDR3 DNA reads as TGTGCCATCAGCCCCGGGGGAAAACTGTTTTTT.

The chain carries TRBV5-1 and TRBJ2-1, with 13 bases identical to TRBD2. The germline V gene encodes CDR1 SGHRS and CDR2 YFSETQ. The CDR3 spans 17 residues. The V segment lost 3 bases and the J segment 3 bases; nucleotides outside the gene matches: 6. DNA for the CDR3: TGCGCCAGCAGCTCAGGACTAGCGGGGGCTATCTACAATGAGCAGTTCTTC. This codes for CASSSGLAGAIYNEQFF.

Points on this clone: The same CDR3 also results from other DNA sequences found in this sample. The gene calls are TRBV27 and TRBJ1-5; D is unresolved. V lost 3 bases, J lost 5 bases, and 5 bases lay in between. The CDR3 is 12 residues long. Germline assignment: CDR1 MNHEY and CDR2 SMNVEV (reference sequence). The DNA of the CDR3 is TGTGCCAGCAGTTTCCTAGATCAGCCCCAGCATTTT. Translation: CASSFLDQPQHF.

This clone has just one count. This sequence joins TRBV9 and TRBJ1-6; D may be TRBD1 (6 bases). The CDR3 has 20 residues. V was clipped by 3 bases and J by 0 bases, with 22 bases between them. Germline CDR1 and CDR2: SGDLS and YYNGEE. The CDR3: CASSGTAGGGLSSYNSPLHF. CDR3 in DNA: TGTGCCAGCAGCGGAACAGCGGGGGGCGGTTTATCCTCCTATAATTCACCCCTCCACTTT.

In its sample, this clone was seen a few times. The rearrangement joins TRBV11-3 to TRBJ2-1, with D perhaps assigned TRBD1 or TRBD2 (5 bases each). Germline CDR1 is SGHNT and CDR2 is YENEEA. The CDR3 contains 14 residues. V lost 5 bases to trimming and J lost 4 bases, with 12 bases between them. For the CDR3, the DNA is TGTGCCAGCAGCCCTGGGGGTTTTTACAATGAGCAGTTCTTC. This gives the protein CASSPGGFYNEQFF.

This rearrangement joins TRBV6-5 to TRBJ2-7; TRBD2 aligns across 7 bases. Germline CDR1 MNHEY, CDR2 SVGAGI. Unmatched junction bases numbered 7, after V lost 6 bases and J lost 2 bases. The CDR3 runs 14 residues. CDR3 DNA: TGTGCCAGCAGAGCCTGGGGGGGGACCTACGAGCAGTACTTC. Protein: CASRAWGGTYEQYF.

The chain is built from TRBV5-5 and TRBJ1-2; D not certain. The CDR3 runs to 14 residues. V was cut by 1 base and J by 6 bases, with 13 bases left in between. Germline assignment: CDR1 SGHKS and CDR2 YYEKEE (reference sequence). The CDR3 is CASSLRGTPHGYTF. The CDR3 region has the DNA TGTGCCAGCAGCTTGCGGGGAACACCGCATGGCTACACCTTC. Together with reference TRBV5-5 and TRBJ1-2, the CDR3 gives the full variable domain: DAGVTQSPTHLIKTRGQQVTLRCSPISGHKSVSWYQQVLGQGPQFIFQYYEKEERGRGNFPDRFSARQFPNYSSELNVNALLLGDSALYLCASSLRGTPHGYTFGSGTRLTVV.

The rearrangement joins TRBV9 to TRBJ1-5, with 7 positions matching TRBD1. Germline trimming cut 2 bases from V and 6 bases from J; bases unmatched to any gene: 5. This CDR3 is 14 amino acids long. Germline V CDR1 and CDR2: SGDLS, YYNGEE. CDR3 nucleotide sequence: TGTGCCAGCAGCGTGCCAGGGGGGGGTCAGCCCCAGCATTTT. It yields the protein CASSVPGGGQPQHF.